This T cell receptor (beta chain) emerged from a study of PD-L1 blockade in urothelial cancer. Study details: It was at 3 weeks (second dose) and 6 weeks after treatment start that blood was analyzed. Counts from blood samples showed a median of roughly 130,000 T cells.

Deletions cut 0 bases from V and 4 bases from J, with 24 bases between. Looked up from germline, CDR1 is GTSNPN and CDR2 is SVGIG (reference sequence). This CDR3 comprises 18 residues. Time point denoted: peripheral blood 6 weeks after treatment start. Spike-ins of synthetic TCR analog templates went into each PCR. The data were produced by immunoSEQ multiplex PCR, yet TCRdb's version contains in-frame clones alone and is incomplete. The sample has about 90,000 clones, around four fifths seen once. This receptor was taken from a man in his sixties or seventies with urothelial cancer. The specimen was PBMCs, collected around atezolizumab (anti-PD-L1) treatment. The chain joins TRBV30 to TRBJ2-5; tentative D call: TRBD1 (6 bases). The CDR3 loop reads CAWSVRKSKPGAGETQYF. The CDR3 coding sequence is TGTGCCTGGAGTGTACGGAAGAGTAAACCAGGGGCGGGAGAGACCCAGTACTTC.